This TCR beta chain was identified during a study of technical replicates of blood from several donors. The CDR3 length is 19 residues. Trimming took 0 bases from V and 4 from J, leaving 21 bases between them. From germline, CDR1 is KGHSY and CDR2 FQNENV. The protocol was immunoSEQ multiplex PCR, while the TCRdb copy is restricted to in-frame clones and leaves out a portion. The sample contains about 67,000 clones, 95% to 97% of which appear only once. The sequence was obtained from a human donor in good health. Sequenced: T cells isolated from PBMCs. The J gene is TRBJ2-2, the V gene TRBV16; D not certain. The CDR3 is CASSQSYVRHVESTGELFF. In DNA form, the CDR3 reads TGTGCCAGCAGCCAATCGTATGTCCGACACGTCGAATCCACCGGGGAGCTGTTTTTT.